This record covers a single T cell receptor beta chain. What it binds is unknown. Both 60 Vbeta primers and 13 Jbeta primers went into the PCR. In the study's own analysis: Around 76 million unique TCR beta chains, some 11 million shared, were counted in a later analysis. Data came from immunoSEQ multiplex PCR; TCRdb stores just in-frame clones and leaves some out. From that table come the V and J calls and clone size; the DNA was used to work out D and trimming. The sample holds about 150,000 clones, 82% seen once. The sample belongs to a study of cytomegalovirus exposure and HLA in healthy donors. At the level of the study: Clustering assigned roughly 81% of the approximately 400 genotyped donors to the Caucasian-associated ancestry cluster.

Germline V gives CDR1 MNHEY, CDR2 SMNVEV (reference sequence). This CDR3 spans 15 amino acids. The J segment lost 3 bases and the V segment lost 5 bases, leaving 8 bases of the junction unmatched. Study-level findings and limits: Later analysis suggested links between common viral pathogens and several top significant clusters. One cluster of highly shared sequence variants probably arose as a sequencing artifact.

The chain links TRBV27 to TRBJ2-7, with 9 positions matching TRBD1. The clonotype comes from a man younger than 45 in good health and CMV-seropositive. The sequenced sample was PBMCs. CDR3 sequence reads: CASSRQGDAGYEQYF. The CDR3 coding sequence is TGTGCCAGCAGTCGACAGGGGGATGCAGGCTACGAGCAGTACTTC.